This T cell receptor beta chain was captured by sequencing in a study of blood T cell repertoires in COVID-19. Sequenced by immunoSEQ multiplex PCR; TCRdb stores in-frame clones only, minus some. Of 110,000 to 150,000 clones listed, roughly 80% are singletons. CDR3 length: 14 amino acids. The germline V gene has CDR1 MGHRA and CDR2 YSYEKL. The germline V and J ends were trimmed by 4 bases and 5 bases, with 12 bases remaining between them. This chain connects TRBV4-1 to TRBJ1-5; D not certain. The TCR was taken from a woman between 45 and 60 years old who had recovered from COVID-19. The sample comprised PBMCs or T cells enriched from blood (not recorded which). In DNA, the CDR3 is TGCGCCAGCAGCCTCACTCCCGGGGATCAGCCCCAGCATTTT. Protein: CASSLTPGDQPQHF.